Listed below are T cell receptor beta chains from one sample, sequenced in a study of cytomegalovirus exposure and HLA in healthy donors. Clones were sequenced by immunoSEQ multiplex PCR, and TCRdb holds only the in-frame ones, with some missing. The sample has 100,000 or so clones; around 85% are singletons. Sequenced sample: PBMCs. These receptors all stem from a man between 18 and 29 years old in good health and CMV-seropositive. Each CDR3 is given without its conserved first and last residue. For some rows the clone size is stated as once, few or many, or as a class when expanded; others skip it.

>14|TRBJ2-7|TRBV6-1|.
ASSEALSGSGHEQY
>10|TRBJ2-5|TRBV5-5|.
ASSLGGVDQY
>13|TRBJ1-2|TRBV2|once
ASSPPDRGYYGYT
>18|TRBJ2-1|TRBV13|.
ASSFATPSWTSGSYNEQF
>18|TRBJ1-2|TRBV10-3|once
AISAWPNRDSNQENYGYT
>11|TRBJ2-2|TRBV4-1|few
ASSQKTGGSLF
>15|TRBJ1-1|TRBV27|.
ASSLSGEQGTGTEAF
>13|TRBJ2-1|TRBV18|.
ASSPKDRVGNEQF
>11|TRBJ2-1|TRBV5-4|.
ASSLAPGDEQF
>13|TRBJ2-3|TRBV6-4|.
ASSPGDSTTDTQY
>15|TRBJ1-6|TRBV30|.
AWRADREFSYNSPLH
>15|TRBJ2-1|TRBV5-1|.
ASSLYPSGTTNNEQF
>11|TRBJ2-5|TRBV11-2|few
ASSYFSRETQY
>10|TRBJ1-2|TRBV7-6|.
ASSSSSYGYT